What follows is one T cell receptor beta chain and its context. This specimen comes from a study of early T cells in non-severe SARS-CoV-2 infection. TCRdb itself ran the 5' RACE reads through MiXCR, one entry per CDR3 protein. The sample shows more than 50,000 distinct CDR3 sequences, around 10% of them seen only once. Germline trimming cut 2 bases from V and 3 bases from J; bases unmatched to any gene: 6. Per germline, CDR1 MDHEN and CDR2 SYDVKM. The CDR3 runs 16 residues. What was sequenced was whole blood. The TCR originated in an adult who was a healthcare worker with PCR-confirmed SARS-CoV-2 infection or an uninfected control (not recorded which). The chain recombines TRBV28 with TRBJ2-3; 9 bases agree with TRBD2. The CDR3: CASSLRSSGETDTQYF. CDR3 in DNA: TGTGCCAGCAGTTTAAGGTCTAGCGGGGAGACAGATACGCAGTATTTT.